Reported below is one T cell receptor beta chain. Germline CDR1 reads MDHEN; CDR2 reads SYDVKM. V was shortened by 4 bases and J by 7 bases, with 13 bases between the two germline ends. The CDR3 extends over 13 amino acids. The sample originates from a study of blood T cell repertoires in COVID-19. Study information: Spain, Italy and the United States supplied samples that represented acute and convalescent COVID-19.

The data were produced by immunoSEQ multiplex PCR, yet TCRdb's version contains in-frame clones alone and is incomplete. The data contain about 280,000 clones, just under 90% of them singletons. This TCR was recovered from a woman in her sixties or seventies who had recovered from COVID-19. What was sequenced was PBMCs or T cells enriched from blood (not recorded which). The chain couples TRBV28 to TRBJ1-1, with D uncertain. The CDR3: CASSSLTGNEAFF. The DNA for the CDR3 is TGTGCCAGCAGTTCTCTGACTGGAAATGAAGCTTTCTTT.